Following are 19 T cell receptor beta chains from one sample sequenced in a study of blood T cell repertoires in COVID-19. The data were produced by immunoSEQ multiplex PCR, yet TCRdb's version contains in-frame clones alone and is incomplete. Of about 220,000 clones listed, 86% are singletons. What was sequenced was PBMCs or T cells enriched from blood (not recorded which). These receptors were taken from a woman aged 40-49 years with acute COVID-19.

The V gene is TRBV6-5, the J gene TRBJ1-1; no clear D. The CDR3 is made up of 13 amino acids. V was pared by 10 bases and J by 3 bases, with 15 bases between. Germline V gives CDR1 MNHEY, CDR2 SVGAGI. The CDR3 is CAISSTGDTEAFF. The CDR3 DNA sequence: TGTGCCATCAGCTCGACCGGGGACACTGAAGCTTTCTTT.

Written as DNA, the CDR3 is TGTGCCAGCAGCCCAACCGCGGGTGGGGACTATGGCTACACCTTC. It specifies CASSPTAGGDYGYTF. The V gene is TRBV7-9, the J gene TRBJ1-2; no definite D call. Germline V CDR1 and CDR2: SEHNR, FQNEAQ (reference sequence). The length of the CDR3 is 15 residues. The V end lost 5 bases, the J end lost 3 bases, and 16 bases lay between the germline ends.

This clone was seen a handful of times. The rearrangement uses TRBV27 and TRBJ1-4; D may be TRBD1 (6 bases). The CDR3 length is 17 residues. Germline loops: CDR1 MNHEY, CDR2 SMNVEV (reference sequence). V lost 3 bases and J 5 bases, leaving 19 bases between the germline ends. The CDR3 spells CASSFQENRALNEKLFF. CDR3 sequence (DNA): TGTGCCAGCAGTTTTCAAGAAAACAGGGCCCTAAATGAAAAACTGTTTTTT.

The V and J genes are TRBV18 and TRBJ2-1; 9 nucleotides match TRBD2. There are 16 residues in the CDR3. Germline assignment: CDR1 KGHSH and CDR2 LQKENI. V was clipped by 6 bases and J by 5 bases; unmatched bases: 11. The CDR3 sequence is CASSLGGASGDNEQFF. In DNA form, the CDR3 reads TGTGCCAGCTCCTTAGGCGGGGCTAGCGGGGACAATGAGCAGTTCTTC.

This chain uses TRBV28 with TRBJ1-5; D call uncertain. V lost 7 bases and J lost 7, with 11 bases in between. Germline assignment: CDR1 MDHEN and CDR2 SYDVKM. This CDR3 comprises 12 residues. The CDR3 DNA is TGTGCCAGCACCACGGTAGAACAGCCCCAGCATTTT. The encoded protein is CASTTVEQPQHF. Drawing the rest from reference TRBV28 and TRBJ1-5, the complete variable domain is DVKVTQSSRYLVKRTGEKVFLECVQDMDHENMFWYRQDPGLGLRLIYFSYDVKMKEKGDIPEGYSVSREKKERFSLILESASTNQTSMYLCASTTVEQPQHFGDGTRLSIL.

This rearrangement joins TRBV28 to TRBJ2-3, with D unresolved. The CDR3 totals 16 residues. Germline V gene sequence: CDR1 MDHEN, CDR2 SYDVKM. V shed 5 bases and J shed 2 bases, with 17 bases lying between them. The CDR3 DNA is TGTGCCAGCAGTATGACCGCGGTCGGCAACACAGATACGCAGTATTTT. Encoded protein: CASSMTAVGNTDTQYF.

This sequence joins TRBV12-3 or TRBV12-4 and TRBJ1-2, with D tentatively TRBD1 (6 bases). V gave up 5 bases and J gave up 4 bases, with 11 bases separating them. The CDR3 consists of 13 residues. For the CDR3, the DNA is TGTGCCAGCAGTCTCGTCAGGGGCTATGGCTACACCTTC. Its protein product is CASSLVRGYGYTF.

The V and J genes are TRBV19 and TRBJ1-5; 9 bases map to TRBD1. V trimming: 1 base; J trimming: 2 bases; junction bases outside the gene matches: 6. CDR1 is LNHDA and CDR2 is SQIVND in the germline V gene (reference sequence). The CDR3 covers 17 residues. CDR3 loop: CASSIVLQGAGNQPQHF. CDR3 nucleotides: TGTGCCAGTAGTATAGTATTACAGGGGGCTGGCAATCAGCCCCAGCATTTT.

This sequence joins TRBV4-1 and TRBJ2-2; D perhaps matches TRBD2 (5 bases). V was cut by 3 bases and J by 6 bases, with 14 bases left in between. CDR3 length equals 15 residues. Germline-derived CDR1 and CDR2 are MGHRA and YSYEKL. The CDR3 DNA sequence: TGCGCCAGCAGCCAGACCCCGGTTAGCGCCGGGGAGCTGTTTTTT. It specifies CASSQTPVSAGELFF.

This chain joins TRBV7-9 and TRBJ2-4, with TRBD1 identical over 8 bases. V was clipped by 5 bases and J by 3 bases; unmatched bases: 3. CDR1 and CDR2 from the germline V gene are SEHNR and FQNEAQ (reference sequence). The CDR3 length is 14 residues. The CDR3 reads CASSPGQGKNIQYF. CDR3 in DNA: TGTGCCAGCAGCCCCGGACAGGGCAAAAACATTCAGTACTTC. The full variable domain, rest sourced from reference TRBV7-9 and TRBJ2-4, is DTGVSQNPRHKITKRGQNVTFRCDPISEHNRLYWYRQTLGQGPEFLTYFQNEAQLEKSRLLSDRFSAERPKGSFSTLEIQRTEQGDSAMYLCASSPGQGKNIQYFGAGTRLSVL.

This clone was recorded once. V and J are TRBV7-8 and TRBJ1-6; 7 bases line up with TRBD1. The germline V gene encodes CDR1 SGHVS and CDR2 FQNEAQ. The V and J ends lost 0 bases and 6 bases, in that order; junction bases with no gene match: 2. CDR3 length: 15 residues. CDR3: CASSLAQGVNSPLHF. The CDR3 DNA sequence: TGTGCCAGCAGCTTAGCGCAGGGGGTTAATTCACCCCTCCACTTT.

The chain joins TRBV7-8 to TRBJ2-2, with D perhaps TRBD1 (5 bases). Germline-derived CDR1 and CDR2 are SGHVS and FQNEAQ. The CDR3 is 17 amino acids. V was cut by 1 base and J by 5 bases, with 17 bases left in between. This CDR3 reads CASSLGPWLDRTGELFF. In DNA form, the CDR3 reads TGTGCCAGCAGCTTAGGGCCCTGGCTTGACAGAACCGGGGAGCTGTTTTTT.

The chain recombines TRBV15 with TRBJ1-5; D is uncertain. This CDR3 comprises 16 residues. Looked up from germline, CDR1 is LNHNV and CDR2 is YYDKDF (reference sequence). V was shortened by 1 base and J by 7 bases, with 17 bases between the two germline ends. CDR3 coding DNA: TGTGCCACCAGCAGAGCCCCGGGGAGGGAACGGCAGCCCCAGCATTTT. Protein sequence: CATSRAPGRERQPQHF.

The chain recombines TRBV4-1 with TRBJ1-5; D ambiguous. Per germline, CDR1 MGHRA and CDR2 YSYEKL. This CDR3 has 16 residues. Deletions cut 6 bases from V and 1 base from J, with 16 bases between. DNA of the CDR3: TGCGCCAGCAGTTTGGGCGGGGAGGGAAGCAATCAGCCCCAGCATTTT. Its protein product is CASSLGGEGSNQPQHF.

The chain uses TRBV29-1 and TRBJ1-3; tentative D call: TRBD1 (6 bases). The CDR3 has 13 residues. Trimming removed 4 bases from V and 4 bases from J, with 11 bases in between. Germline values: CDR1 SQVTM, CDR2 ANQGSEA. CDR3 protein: CSVGQGRGNTIYF. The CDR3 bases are TGCAGCGTTGGGCAGGGGCGAGGAAACACCATATATTTT.

The CDR3 coding sequence is TGTGCCATCAGTGAGGGGTTCGGCAGGGCGAGGAGCACCGGGGAGCTGTTTTTT. It specifies CAISEGFGRARSTGELFF. This rearrangement joins TRBV10-3 to TRBJ2-2; D might be TRBD1 (5 bases). The CDR3 spans 18 residues. V was trimmed by 2 bases and J by 4 bases, leaving 20 bases between them. CDR1 and CDR2 from the germline V gene are ENHRY and SYGVKD.

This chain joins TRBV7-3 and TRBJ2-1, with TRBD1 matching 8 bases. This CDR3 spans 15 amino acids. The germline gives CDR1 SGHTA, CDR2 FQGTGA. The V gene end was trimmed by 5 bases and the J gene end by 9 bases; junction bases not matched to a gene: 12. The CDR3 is CASSPSRTGSSEQFF. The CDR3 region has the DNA TGTGCCAGCAGCCCTTCCCGGACAGGGTCGAGTGAGCAGTTCTTC.

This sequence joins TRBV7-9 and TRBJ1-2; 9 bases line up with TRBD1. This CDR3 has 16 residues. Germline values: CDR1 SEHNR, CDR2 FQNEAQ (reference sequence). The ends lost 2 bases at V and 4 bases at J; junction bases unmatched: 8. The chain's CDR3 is CASSLSPGTGSYGYTF. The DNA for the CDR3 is TGTGCCAGCAGCTTAAGTCCCGGGACAGGGTCCTATGGCTACACCTTC.

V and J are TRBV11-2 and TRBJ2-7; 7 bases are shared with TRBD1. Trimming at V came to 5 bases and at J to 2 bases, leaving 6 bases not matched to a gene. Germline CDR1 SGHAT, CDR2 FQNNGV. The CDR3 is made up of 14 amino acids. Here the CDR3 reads CASSPGGVTYEQYF. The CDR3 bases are TGTGCCAGCAGCCCAGGGGGAGTAACCTACGAGCAGTACTTC.